This T cell receptor beta chain was captured in a study of cytotoxic CD8 clonotypes in ibrutinib-treated CLL. This clone has only one observation. What it binds is not known. CDR1 is MNHEY and CDR2 is SMNVEV in the germline V gene (reference sequence). The CDR3 length is 13 residues. V was cut by 6 bases and J by 5 bases, with 11 bases left in between. Study-level results: Clonality was higher at baseline than in age-matched healthy donors and tracked circulating CD8+ T-cell counts.

TCRdb's table, derived via immunoSEQ multiplex PCR, lists solely in-frame clones and lacks some. The sample comprises some 200,000 clones, roughly 79% of which are singletons, and 9.5% to 12% rests with the top ten. This receptor was identified in a human donor with chronic lymphocytic leukemia. This material consisted of PBMCs, taken after 12 months of ibrutinib treatment. This chain uses TRBV27 with TRBJ2-1; D ambiguous. CDR3 nucleotide sequence: TGTGCCAGCAGCTGGGGTCCACACAATGAGCAGTTCTTC. Translation: CASSWGPHNEQFF.